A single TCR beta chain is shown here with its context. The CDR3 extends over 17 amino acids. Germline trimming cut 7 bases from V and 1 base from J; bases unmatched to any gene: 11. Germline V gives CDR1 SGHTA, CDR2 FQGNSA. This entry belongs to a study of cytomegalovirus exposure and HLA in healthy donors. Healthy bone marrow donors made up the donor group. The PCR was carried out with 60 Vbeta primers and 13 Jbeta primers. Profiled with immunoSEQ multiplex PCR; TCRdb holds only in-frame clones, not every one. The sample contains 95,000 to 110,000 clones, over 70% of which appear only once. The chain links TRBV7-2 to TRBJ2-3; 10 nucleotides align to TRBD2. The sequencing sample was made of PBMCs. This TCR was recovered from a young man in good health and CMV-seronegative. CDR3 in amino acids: CASTYRPGTSGTDTQYF. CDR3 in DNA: TGTGCCAGCACCTACCGTCCCGGGACTAGCGGCACAGATACGCAGTATTTT.